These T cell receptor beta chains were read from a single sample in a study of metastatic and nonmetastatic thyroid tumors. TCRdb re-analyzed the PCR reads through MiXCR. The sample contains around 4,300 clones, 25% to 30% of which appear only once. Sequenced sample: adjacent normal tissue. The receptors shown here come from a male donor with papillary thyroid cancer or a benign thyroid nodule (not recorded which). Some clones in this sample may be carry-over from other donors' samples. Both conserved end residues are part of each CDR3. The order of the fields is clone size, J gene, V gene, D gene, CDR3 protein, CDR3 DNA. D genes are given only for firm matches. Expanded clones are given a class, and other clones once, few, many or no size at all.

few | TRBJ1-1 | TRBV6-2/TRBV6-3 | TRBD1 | CASSLGTGNTEAFF | TGTGCCAGCAGTTTAGGGACAGGGAACACTGAAGCTTTCTTT
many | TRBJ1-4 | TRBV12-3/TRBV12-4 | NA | CASSLATRANEKLFF | TGTGCCAGCAGTTTGGCAACCAGGGCTAATGAAAAACTGTTTTTT
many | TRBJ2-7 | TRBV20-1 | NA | CSATTGSGGFYEQYF | TGCAGTGCCACCACCGGGTCAGGGGGGTTCTACGAGCAGTACTTC
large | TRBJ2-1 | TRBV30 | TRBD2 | CACTSGHNEQFF | TGTGCCTGTACTAGCGGCCACAATGAGCAGTTCTTC
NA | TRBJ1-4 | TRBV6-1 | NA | CAGGPATNEKLFF | TGTGCCGGCGGACCAGCAACTAATGAAAAACTGTTTTTT
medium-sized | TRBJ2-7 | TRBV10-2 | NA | CASNPNVGAAYEQYF | TGCGCCAGCAACCCTAATGTGGGGGCTGCCTACGAGCAGTACTTC
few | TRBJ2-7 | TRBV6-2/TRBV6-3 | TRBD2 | CASTRGDSYEQYF | TGTGCCAGCACTCGGGGGGACTCCTACGAGCAGTACTTC
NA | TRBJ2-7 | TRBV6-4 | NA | CARRCEPLYEQYF | TGTGCCAGGAGGTGCGAACCACTCTACGAGCAGTACTTC
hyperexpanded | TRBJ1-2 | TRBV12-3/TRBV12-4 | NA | CASRMGRNNYGYTF | TGTGCCAGCAGAATGGGACGAAACAACTATGGCTACACCTTC
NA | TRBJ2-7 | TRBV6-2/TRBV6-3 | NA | CASSPRRGASYEQYF | TGTGCCAGCAGCCCACGGAGGGGGGCCTCCTACGAGCAGTACTTC